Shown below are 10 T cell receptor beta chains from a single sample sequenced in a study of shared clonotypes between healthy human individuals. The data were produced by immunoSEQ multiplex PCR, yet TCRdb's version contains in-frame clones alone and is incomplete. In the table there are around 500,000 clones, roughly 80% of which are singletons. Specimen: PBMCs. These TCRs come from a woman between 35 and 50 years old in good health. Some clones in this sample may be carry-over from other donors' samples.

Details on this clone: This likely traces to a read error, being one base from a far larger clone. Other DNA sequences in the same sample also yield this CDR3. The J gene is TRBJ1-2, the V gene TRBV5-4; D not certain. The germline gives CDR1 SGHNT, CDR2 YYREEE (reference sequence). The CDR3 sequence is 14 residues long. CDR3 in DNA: TGTGCCAGCAGCTTGGATCGGGGTAGCTATGGCTACACATTC. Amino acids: CASSLDRGSYGYTF.

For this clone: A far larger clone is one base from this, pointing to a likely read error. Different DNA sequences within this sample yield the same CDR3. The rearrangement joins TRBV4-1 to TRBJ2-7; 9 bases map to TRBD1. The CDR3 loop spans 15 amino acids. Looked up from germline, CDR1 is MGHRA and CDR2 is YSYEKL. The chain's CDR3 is CASSRLGDRAYEQYF. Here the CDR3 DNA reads TGCGCAAGCAGCCGGTTAGGGGACAGGGCCTATGAGCAGTACTTC.

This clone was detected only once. This CDR3 reads CARSFLGYSHEQYF. Here the CDR3 DNA reads TGTGCCAGAAGCTTCTTGGGCTATTCCCACGAGCAGTACTTC. V and J are TRBV5-3 and TRBJ2-7; no clear D gene. TRBV5-3 is an ORF for which the function is uncertain. The ends were cut back, 2 bases at V and 5 bases at J, with 14 bases in the middle. The length of the CDR3 is 14 residues.

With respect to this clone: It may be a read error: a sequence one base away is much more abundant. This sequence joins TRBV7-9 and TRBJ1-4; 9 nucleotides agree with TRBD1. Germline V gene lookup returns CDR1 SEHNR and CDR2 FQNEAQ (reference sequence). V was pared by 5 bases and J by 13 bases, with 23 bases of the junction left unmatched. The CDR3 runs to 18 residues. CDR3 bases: TGTGCCAGCAGCGACCGGACCGGGACAGGGTCAACCCGTCATAGACTGTTTTTT. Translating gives CASSDRTGTGSTRHRLFF.

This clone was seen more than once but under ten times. CDR3 region: CASSSGTQGYTEAFF. CDR3 DNA sequence: TGTGCCAGCTCGTCCGGGACACAGGGGTACACTGAAGCTTTCTTT. The chain links TRBV18 to TRBJ1-1, with 7 bases fitting TRBD1. V was clipped by 6 bases and J by 3 bases; unmatched bases: 10. CDR3 length equals 15 residues. The germline gives CDR1 KGHSH, CDR2 LQKENI.

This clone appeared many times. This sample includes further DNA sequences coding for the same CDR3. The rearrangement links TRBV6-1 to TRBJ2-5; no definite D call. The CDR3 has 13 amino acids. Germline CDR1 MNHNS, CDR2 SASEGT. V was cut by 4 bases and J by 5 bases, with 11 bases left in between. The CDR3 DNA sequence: TGTGCCAGCAGTGTATCCCTGGGGGAGACCCAGTACTTC. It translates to CASSVSLGETQYF.

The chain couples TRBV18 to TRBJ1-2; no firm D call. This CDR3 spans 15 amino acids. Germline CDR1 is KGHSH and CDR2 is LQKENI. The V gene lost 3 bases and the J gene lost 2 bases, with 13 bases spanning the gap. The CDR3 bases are TGTGCCAGCTCACCTCTTCGGGGAAACAACTATGGCTACACCTTC. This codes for CASSPLRGNNYGYTF.

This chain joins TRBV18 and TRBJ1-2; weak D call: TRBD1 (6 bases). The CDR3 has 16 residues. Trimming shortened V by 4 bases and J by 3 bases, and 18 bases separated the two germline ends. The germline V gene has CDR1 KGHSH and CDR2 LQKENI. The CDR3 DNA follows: TGTGCCAGCTCACTCAACGCTCCAGGGGAAGACTATGGCTACACCTTC. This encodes CASSLNAPGEDYGYTF.

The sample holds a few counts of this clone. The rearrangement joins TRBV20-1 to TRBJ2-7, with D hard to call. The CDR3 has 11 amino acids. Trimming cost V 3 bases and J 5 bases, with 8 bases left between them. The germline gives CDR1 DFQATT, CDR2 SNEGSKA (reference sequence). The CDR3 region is CSASEVDEQYF. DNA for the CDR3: TGCAGTGCTAGTGAGGTTGACGAGCAGTACTTC.

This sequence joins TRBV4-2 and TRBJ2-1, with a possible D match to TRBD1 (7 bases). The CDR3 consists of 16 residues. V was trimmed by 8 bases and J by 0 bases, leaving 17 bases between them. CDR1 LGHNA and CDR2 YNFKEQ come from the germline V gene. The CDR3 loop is CASSHQGGHSYNEQFF. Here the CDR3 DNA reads TGTGCCAGCTCTCACCAGGGGGGCCACTCCTACAATGAGCAGTTCTTC.